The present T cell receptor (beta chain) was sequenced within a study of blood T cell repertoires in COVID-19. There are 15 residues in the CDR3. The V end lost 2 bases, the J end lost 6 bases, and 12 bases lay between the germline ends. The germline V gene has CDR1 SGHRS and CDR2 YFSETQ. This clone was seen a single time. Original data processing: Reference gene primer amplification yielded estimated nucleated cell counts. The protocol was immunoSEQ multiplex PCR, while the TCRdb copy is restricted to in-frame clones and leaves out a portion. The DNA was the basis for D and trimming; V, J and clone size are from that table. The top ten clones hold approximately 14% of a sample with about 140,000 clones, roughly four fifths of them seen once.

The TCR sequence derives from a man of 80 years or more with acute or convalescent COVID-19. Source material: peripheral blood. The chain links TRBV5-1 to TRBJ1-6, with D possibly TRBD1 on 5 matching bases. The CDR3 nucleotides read TGCGCCAGCAGCTTCTCGGTTAGGGGTAATTCACCCCTCCACTTT. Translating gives CASSFSVRGNSPLHF.